This is a list of T cell receptor beta chains from one sample in a study of cytomegalovirus exposure and HLA in healthy donors. Libraries were prepared by immunoSEQ multiplex PCR; TCRdb keeps only in-frame clonotypes and omits some of them. The sample carries over 150,000 clones, 70% to 85% recorded once. Material: PBMCs. These receptors were taken from a girl aged 2 to 10 in good health and CMV-seropositive. The CDR3 runs from the conserved cysteine through the conserved F or W. Each record gives: V gene, clone size, J gene, CDR3 protein. A clone size is listed for some rows: how often the clone was seen (once, few, many), or a class if it is expanded.

>TRBV30|-|TRBJ1-2
CAWSPGQGLGGYTF
>TRBV9|once|TRBJ2-5
CASSVDAGAGETQYF
>TRBV18|-|TRBJ2-2
CASSPRTGTNTGELFF
>TRBV7-8|-|TRBJ2-7
CASSEPTGPNEQYF
>TRBV5-4|-|TRBJ2-7
CASSREGREQYF
>TRBV28|-|TRBJ2-1
CASSFQSVSYNEQFF
>TRBV19|once|TRBJ1-1
CASSQGGTWNTEAFF
>TRBV28|once|TRBJ2-7
CASSSQQGLYEQYF
>TRBV27|once|TRBJ2-1
CASSYTISGRNNEQFF
>TRBV28|once|TRBJ1-6
CASRGQLNSPLHF
>TRBV11-3|-|TRBJ2-7
CASSLDHNRWAYEQYF
>TRBV4-1|-|TRBJ2-3
CASSQDPGLAGNTQYF
>TRBV5-6|few|TRBJ1-1
CASNPNTGGNTEAFF
>TRBV27|-|TRBJ1-5
CASSLRGLRQPQHF
>TRBV6-5|-|TRBJ2-3
CASSYSRDRTDTQYF
>TRBV30|-|TRBJ1-5
CAWSAKRGQPQHF
>TRBV9|-|TRBJ1-2
CASSDFYRPYGYTF
>TRBV29-1|-|TRBJ2-7
CSASLMGLAGVQQYF
>TRBV19|-|TRBJ1-1
CASGGYMNTEAFF
>TRBV6-1|-|TRBJ1-2
CASTRDRAPNYGYTF
>TRBV27|once|TRBJ2-7
CASSLTGTSGVPSHEQYF
>TRBV9|-|TRBJ1-1
CASSVVVRVTEAFF
>TRBV6-6|-|TRBJ1-2
CASTPGNYGYPF